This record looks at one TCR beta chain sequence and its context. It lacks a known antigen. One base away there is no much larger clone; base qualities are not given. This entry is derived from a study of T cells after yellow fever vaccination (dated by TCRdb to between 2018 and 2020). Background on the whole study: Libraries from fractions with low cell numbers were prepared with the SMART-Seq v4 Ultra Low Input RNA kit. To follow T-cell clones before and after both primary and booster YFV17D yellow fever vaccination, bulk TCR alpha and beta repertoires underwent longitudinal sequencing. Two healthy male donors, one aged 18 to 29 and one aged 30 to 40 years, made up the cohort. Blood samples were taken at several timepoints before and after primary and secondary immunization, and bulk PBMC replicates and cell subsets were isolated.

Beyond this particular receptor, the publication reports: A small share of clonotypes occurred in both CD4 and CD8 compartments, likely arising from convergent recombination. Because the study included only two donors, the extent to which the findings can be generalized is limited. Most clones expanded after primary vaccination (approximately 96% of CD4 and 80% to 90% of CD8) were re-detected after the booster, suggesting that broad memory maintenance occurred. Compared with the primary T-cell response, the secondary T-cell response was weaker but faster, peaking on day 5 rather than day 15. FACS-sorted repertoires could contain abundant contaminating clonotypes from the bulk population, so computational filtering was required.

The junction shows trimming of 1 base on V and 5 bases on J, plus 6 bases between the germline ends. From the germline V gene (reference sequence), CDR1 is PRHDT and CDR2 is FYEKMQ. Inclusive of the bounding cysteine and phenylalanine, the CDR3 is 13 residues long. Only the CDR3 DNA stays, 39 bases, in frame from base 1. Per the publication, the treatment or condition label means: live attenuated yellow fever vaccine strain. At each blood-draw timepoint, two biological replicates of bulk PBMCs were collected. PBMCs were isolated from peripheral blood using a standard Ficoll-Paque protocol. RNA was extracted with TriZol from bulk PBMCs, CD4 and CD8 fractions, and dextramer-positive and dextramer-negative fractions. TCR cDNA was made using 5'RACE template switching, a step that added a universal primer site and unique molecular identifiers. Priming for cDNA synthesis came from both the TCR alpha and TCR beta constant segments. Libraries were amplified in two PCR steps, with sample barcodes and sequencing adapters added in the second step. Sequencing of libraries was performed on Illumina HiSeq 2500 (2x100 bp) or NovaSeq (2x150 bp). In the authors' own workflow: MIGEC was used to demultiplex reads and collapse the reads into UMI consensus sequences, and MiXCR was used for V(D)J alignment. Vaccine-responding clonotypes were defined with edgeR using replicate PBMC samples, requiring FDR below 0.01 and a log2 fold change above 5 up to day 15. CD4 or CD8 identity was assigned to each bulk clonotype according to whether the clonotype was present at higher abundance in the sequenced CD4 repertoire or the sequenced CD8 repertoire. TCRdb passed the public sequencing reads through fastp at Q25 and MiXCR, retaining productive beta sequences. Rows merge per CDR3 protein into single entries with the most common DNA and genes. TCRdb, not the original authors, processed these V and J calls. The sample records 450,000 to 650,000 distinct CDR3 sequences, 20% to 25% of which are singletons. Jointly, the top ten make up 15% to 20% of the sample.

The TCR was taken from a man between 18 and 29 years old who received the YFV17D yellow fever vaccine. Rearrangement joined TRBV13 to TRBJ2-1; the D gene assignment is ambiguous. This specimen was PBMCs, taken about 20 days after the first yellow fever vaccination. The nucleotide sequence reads TGTGCCAGCAGCTTAGAAGTCAACAATGAGCAGTTCTTC. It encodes CASSLEVNNEQFF.